This T cell receptor beta chain was retrieved from a study of metastatic and nonmetastatic thyroid tumors. Background on the study: Across peripheral blood and tumor or nodule tissue samples taken from malignant and benign thyroid patients, the repertoires were compared with one another.

On this clone itself: Its antigen is unknown.

Not a single patient had been given any form of treatment at any point before undergoing thyroid surgery. Regarding the study as a whole: Malignant thyroid tumors reportedly exceeded benign nodules significantly in TCR beta diversity, with the difference appearing in blood and tumor.

In the original analysis: Built for papillary thyroid cancer, a distant-metastasis classifier drew on CDR3 differences across clinicopathological groups. TCRdb called clones again from the PCR reads with MiXCR. The V and J calls and clone size come from TCRdb's table, not from the authors' own analysis. The data show about 4,900 clones, with roughly 27% seen just once and about a sixth held by the top ten. Germline V gives CDR1 MNHNS, CDR2 SASEGT. The CDR3 length is 13 residues. The V gene lost 3 bases and the J gene lost 3 bases, with 9 bases spanning the gap. The sequenced material came from adjacent normal tissue. V is TRBV6-1 and J is TRBJ2-7; D remains unclear. The clonotype was recovered from a female donor with papillary thyroid cancer or a benign thyroid nodule (not recorded which). Some clones in this sample may be carry-over from other donors' samples. This chain's CDR3 is CASSEEPYYEQYF. The CDR3 bases are TGTGCCAGCAGTGAGGAACCATACTACGAGCAGTACTTC.